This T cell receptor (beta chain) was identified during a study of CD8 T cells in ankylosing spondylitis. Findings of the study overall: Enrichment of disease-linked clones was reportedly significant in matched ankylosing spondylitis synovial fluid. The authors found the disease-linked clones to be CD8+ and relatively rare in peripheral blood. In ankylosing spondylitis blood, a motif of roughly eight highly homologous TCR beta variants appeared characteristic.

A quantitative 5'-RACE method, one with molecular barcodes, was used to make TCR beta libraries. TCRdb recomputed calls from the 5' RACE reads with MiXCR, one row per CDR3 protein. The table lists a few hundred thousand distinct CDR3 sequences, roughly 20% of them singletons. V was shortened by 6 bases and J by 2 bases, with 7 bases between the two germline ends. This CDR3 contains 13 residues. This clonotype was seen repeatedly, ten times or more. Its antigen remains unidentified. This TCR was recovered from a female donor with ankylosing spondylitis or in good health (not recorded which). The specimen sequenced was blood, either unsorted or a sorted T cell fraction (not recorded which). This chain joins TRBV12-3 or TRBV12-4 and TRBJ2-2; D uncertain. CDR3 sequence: CASSPTNTGELFF. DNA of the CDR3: TGTGCCAGCAGCCCAACCAACACCGGGGAGCTGTTTTTT.